The sequence of this TCR beta chain was determined in a study of blood T cell repertoires in COVID-19 (dated by TCRdb to between 2020 and 2021). About the investigation overall: Samples covering the acute and convalescent phases of COVID-19 were provided by collaborators in the United States, Italy and Spain. The material from the prospective study consisted of cDNA or gDNA derived from T cells, B-cell-depleted T cells, or PBMCs. The dataset comprised deeply sampled blood TCRbeta repertoires from subjects exposed to, actively infected with, or recovered from COVID-19. The repertoires were made available in a free public database intended to serve as a resource for research on the immune response to SARS-CoV-2. The samples were drawn from the first 160 participants of the ongoing ImmuneRACE study and from 1,200 or so subjects provided by 6 global collaborators. A de-identified subject ID, COVID-19 status, age in years and sex were almost always included in the sample metadata. Where HLA class I and class II types were available, the types were taken from metadata supplied by the sample provider, not from assay-based typing. Results and caveats for the whole study, not just this receptor: How much clinical and demographic metadata was included differed by source and by participant, and the metadata was provided uncurated.

At one collaborating source in Seattle, patients were enrolled during active infection and were followed longitudinally through the course of disease. Each collaborating institution followed its own protocols to collect whole blood in K2EDTA tubes. Collaborator samples were shipped for TCRbeta analysis as frozen whole blood, isolated PBMCs, or DNA extracted from either sample type. TCRbeta CDR3 regions were amplified from genomic DNA by means of the immunoSEQ Assay, a bias-controlled multiplex PCR. Concerning the study's data processing: Nucleated cell counts per sample were estimated from amplification of reference gene primers within the assay. To quantify the absolute abundance of each unique TCRbeta CDR3 rearrangement, sequence reads were collapsed and filtered. For each sample, productive Simpson clonality was calculated as the square root of Simpson's diversity index across productive rearrangements. TCRdb's version of the immuneACCESS table is confined to in-frame rearrangements and falls short of the full clone set. An unresolved V gene accounts for under half of the shortfall where checked; the remainder is of unknown origin. For V, J and clone size, that table is used; D and trimming come from the DNA. The sample yields about 120,000 clones; approximately 86% were counted once. The ten largest clones capture about an eighth of the sample.

As concerns this clone: Its antigen remains undetermined. No much larger clone exists at a distance of one base, and base qualities are not known.

CDR3 length: 15 amino acids, cysteine to phenylalanine. The sequence is cut down to CDR3 DNA, 45 bases in frame from base 1. V is trimmed back by 5 bases and J by 4 bases, and the junction contains 9 bases that no gene match accounts for. The germline V gene provides CDR1 SGHVS and CDR2 FNYEAQ. This TCR derives from a woman aged 70 to 79 with COVID-19, enrolled during active disease. Sequenced input: peripheral blood. The chain was built from TRBV7-6 and TRBJ1-2; 8 bases in the middle match TRBD1. The CDR3 sequence is CASSRRPDRGYGYTF. The DNA sequence is as follows: TGTGCCAGCAGCCGACGACCCGACAGGGGCTATGGCTACACCTTC.